This T cell receptor beta chain was identified during a study of control samples from healthy donors and cancer patients. The CDR3 loop spans 12 amino acids. Trimming took off 7 bases at V and 4 bases at J, with 8 bases between the two ends. Per the germline V gene, CDR1 is MNHNY and CDR2 is SVGAGI (reference sequence). Measured with immunoSEQ multiplex PCR; TCRdb has only the in-frame clones, and not every one. The sample records about 140,000 clones, about 89% being singletons. Sequencing was performed on blood. This TCR was sampled from a man between 18 and 35 years old in good health. The chain employs TRBV6-6 and TRBJ1-3; D is unclear. The CDR3 nucleotides read TGTGCCAGCATCAGTGAAGGAAACACCATATATTTT. This sequence encodes CASISEGNTIYF.